The clone carrying this TCR beta chain occurred a few times. The antigen is unknown. Then a second PCR, running roughly 7 to 11 cycles, was carried out with a sample-barcoded 5' primer and a J-beta primer mix. TCRdb re-called the 5' RACE reads through MiXCR, storing one row per CDR3 protein. The table shows around 1,000,000 distinct CDR3 sequences, with under 30% occurring only once. The sample is drawn from a study of blood T cells in healthy people across ages. Study-level background: Capture by template switching was about one barcoded beta molecule per two T cells. Overall study findings and caveats: Unsorted PBMC material precluded a definitive naive versus antigen-experienced comparison.

V was pared by 3 bases and J by 0 bases, with 9 bases between. Germline assignment: CDR1 SGDLS and CDR2 YYNGEE. The CDR3 has 14 amino acids. These data are also associated with another study on T cells of mothers and their children. From that report: Each donor was one of three healthy Caucasian mothers or one of their six children. Among related mother-child pairs, overlap was slightly higher than in unrelated pairs, though not significantly.

J is TRBJ2-5 and V is TRBV9, with a possible D match to TRBD1 (6 bases). The receptor comes from a girl aged 2-9 years in good health. Material for sequencing was blood. This CDR3 is CASSAQGNQETQYF. The CDR3, as DNA: TGTGCCAGCAGCGCGCAGGGGAACCAAGAGACCCAGTACTTC. Supplemented by reference TRBV9 and TRBJ2-5, the full variable domain reads DSGVTQTPKHLITATGQRVTLRCSPRSGDLSVYWYQQSLDQGLQFLIQYYNGEERAKGNILERFSAQQFPDLHSELNLSSLELGDSALYFCASSAQGNQETQYFGPGTRLLVL.